The entry below describes one T cell receptor (beta chain). As yet, its antigen is unknown. The source of the sample is a study of T cell repertoires in cytomegalovirus infection. Whole-study context: The public TCR beta signatures pointed to both CMV infection and matching HLA type. Points from the study as a whole: Predominance within the ex vivo response was attributable to HLA-C-restricted CMV-specific TCR beta clonotypes. Cumulative public TCR beta family frequency identified CMV carriers with the relevant HLA.

TCRdb reprocessed the reads via MiXCR and lists one record per CDR3 protein. The data show around 240,000 distinct CDR3 sequences, under 25% seen once. Germline-derived CDR1 and CDR2 are SGDLS and YYNGEE. This CDR3 region has 15 residues. With 4 bases removed from V and 0 bases from J, the gap between germline ends came to 11 bases. This clonotype originated in a human donor in good health (CMV status not recorded). Some clones in this sample may be carry-over from other donors' samples. The chain couples TRBV9 to TRBJ1-3, with a possible D match to TRBD1 (5 bases). The sequencing input was CD8+ T cells from PBMCs. CDR3 nucleotides: TGTGCCAGCAGCCACGGGACCAGCTCTGGAAACACCATATATTTT. This translates into CASSHGTSSGNTIYF. Full variable domain (missing parts from reference TRBV9 and TRBJ1-3): DSGVTQTPKHLITATGQRVTLRCSPRSGDLSVYWYQQSLDQGLQFLIQYYNGEERAKGNILERFSAQQFPDLHSELNLSSLELGDSALYFCASSHGTSSGNTIYFGEGSWLTVV.